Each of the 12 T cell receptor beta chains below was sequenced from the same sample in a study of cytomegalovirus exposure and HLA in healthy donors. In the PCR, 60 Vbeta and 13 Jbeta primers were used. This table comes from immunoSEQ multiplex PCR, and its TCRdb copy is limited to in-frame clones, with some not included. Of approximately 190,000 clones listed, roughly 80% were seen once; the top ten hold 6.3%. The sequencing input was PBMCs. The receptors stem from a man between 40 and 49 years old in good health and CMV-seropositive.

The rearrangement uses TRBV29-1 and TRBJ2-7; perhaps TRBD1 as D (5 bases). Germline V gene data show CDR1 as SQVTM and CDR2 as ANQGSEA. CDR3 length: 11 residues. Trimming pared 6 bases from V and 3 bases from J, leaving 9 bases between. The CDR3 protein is CSVTRDYEQYF. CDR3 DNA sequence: TGCAGCGTCACCAGGGACTACGAGCAGTACTTC.

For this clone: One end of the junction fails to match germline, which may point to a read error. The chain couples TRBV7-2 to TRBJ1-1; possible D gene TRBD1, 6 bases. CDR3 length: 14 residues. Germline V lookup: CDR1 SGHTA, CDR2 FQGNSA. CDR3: CASSLGGRSAEAFF. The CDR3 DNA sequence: TGTGCCAGCAGTTTAGGGGGGCGGAGCGCTGAAGCTTTCTTT.

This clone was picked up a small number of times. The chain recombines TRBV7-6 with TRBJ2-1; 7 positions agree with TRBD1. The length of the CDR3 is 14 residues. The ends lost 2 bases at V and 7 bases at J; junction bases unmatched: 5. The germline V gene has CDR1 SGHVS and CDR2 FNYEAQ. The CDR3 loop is CASSLLGGGNEQFF. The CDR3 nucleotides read TGTGCCAGCAGCTTATTAGGGGGCGGGAATGAGCAGTTCTTC.

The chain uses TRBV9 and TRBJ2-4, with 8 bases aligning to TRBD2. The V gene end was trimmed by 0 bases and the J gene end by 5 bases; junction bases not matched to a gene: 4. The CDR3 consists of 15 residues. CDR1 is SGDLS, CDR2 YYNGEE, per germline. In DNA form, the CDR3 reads TGTGCCAGCAGCGTAGCGGGGGGGCCGGAAAACATTCAGTACTTC. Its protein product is CASSVAGGPENIQYF.

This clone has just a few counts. As DNA, the CDR3 is TGTGCCAGTAGTATGGGGGGGAGCGATGGCTACACCTTC. Its protein product is CASSMGGSDGYTF. The chain combines TRBV19 with TRBJ1-2; possibly TRBD1 for D (5 bases). Trimming removed 3 bases from V and 6 bases from J, with 11 bases in between. This CDR3 is 13 amino acids long. CDR1 is LNHDA, CDR2 SQIVND, per germline (reference sequence).

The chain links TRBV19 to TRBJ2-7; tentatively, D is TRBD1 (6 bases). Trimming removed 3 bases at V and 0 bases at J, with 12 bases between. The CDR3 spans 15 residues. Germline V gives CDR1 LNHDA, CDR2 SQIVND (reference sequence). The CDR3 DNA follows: TGTGCCAGTAGTATCTCACAGGGTTACTCCTACGAGCAGTACTTC. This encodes CASSISQGYSYEQYF.

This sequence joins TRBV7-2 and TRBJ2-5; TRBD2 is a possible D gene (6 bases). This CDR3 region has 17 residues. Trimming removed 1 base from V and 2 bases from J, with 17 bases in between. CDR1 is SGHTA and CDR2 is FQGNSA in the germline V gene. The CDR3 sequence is CASSLVFGTGGQETQYF. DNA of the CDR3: TGTGCCAGCAGCTTAGTATTCGGCACCGGAGGGCAAGAGACCCAGTACTTC.

CDR3 sequence: CASTRGSSYNEQFF. CDR3 coding DNA: TGTGCCAGCACCCGAGGAAGCTCCTACAATGAGCAGTTCTTC. The gene calls are TRBV5-4 and TRBJ2-1; D not resolved. V lost 6 bases and J lost 0, with 10 bases in between. CDR1 is SGHNT and CDR2 is YYREEE in the germline V gene (reference sequence). The CDR3 runs to 14 residues.

The CDR3 sequence is CASSSGTSGGAQYF. The DNA of the CDR3 is TGCGCCAGCAGCTCCGGGACTAGCGGGGGGGCGCAGTACTTC. V usage is TRBV5-1 and J usage is TRBJ2-7; 16 nucleotides agree with TRBD2. V lost 3 bases and J lost 9; bases outside the gene matches: 3. Per germline, CDR1 SGHRS and CDR2 YFSETQ. This CDR3 spans 14 amino acids. The full variable domain, rest sourced from reference TRBV5-1 and TRBJ2-7, is KAGVTQTPRYLIKTRGQQVTLSCSPISGHRSVSWYQQTPGQGLQFLFEYFSETQRNKGNFPGRFSGRQFSNSRSEMNVSTLELGDSALYLCASSSGTSGGAQYFGPGTRLTVT.

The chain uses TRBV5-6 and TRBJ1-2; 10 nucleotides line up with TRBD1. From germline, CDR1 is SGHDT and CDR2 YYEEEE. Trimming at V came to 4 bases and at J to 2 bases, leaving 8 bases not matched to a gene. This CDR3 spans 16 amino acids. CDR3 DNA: TGTGCCAGCAGCACTCGACAGGGGGCGCAAAACTATGGCTACACCTTC. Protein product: CASSTRQGAQNYGYTF.

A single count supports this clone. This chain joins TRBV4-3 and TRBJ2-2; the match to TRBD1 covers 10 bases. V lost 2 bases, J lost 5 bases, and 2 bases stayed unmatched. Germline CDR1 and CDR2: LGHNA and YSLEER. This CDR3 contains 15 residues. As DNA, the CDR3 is TGCGCCAGCAGCCAAAAGGACAGGGGGACCGGGGAGCTGTTTTTT. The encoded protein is CASSQKDRGTGELFF.

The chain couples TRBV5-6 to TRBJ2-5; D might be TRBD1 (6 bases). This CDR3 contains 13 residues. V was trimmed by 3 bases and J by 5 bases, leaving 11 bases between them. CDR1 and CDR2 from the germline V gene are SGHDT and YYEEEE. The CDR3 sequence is CASSSQGSETQYF. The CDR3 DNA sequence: TGTGCCAGCAGCTCACAGGGTTCGGAGACCCAGTACTTC.